This record looks at one TCR beta chain sequence and its context. Generated by immunoSEQ multiplex PCR, the TCRdb table keeps only in-frame clones and is missing some. Seen here are around 190,000 clones, approximately 85% observed once, and the top ten hold 5.6%. The CDR3 contains 15 residues. Germline assignment: CDR1 MNHEY and CDR2 SVGAGI. Trimming cost V 7 bases and J 0 bases, with 16 bases left between them. The record originates from a study of blood T cell repertoires in COVID-19. Study-level information: Donors in the United States, Italy and Spain gave samples during acute or convalescent COVID-19. The cDNA or gDNA used as material had been derived from T cells, B-cell-depleted T cells, or PBMCs.

Individuals aged 18 to 89 years were recruited from 24 US areas. Clinical history reported by participants formed the basis on which cohorts were assigned. Sequenced: PBMCs or T cells enriched from blood (not recorded which). This TCR was recovered from a man between 40 and 49 years old with acute COVID-19. The chain uses TRBV6-5 and TRBJ2-7; tentatively, D is TRBD1 (5 bases). The CDR3 loop is CASIIGSDSSYEQYF. CDR3 nucleotides: TGTGCCAGCATCATTGGAAGTGACAGCTCCTACGAGCAGTACTTC.